This TCR beta chain appears in the sequencing data of a study of CD8+CD57+ T cells in acquired aplastic anemia. The junction had 9 bases not matched to a gene; V was cut back by 7 bases and J by 5 bases. Looked up from germline, CDR1 is SQVTM and CDR2 is ANQGSEA. The CDR3 loop spans 13 amino acids. Investigators profiled TCR beta VDJ and CDR3 from genomic DNA template. Each CDR3 protein is one row after TCRdb ran MiXCR on the reads. The sample has about 120,000 distinct CDR3 sequences, under 60% seen once. Those patients picked for sequencing had displayed CD8+CD57+ cell expansion on flow cytometry. This clonotype was counted between two and nine times.

The sample consisted of sorted CD4+, CD8+, or CD8+CD57+ T cells (not recorded which) from PBMCs. The J gene is TRBJ1-1, the V gene TRBV29-1; 8 bases agree with TRBD1. This TCR derives from a human donor with aplastic anemia. The CDR3 here is CSGRTGTGTEAFF. CDR3 bases: TGCAGCGGCCGGACAGGGACCGGGACTGAAGCTTTCTTT.